This T cell receptor beta chain was obtained from a study of CXCR3-negative and CXCR3-positive naive CD8 T cells. Study-level results: Compared with CXCR3-negative naive cells, CXCR3-positive naive cells showed more hydrophobic TRB CDR3s. Whereas both naive subsets had comparably high diversity, memory CD8+ cells had much lower diversity.

With UMI labels, 5' RACE was used to prepare the TRB cDNA libraries. Following a re-call of the 5' RACE reads, TCRdb has one entry per CDR3 protein and lacks DNA. The sample has some 150,000 distinct CDR3 sequences, and its top ten clones hold 0.45% to 0.6%. Details on this clonotype: As yet, its antigen is unknown.

The clonotype originates from a human donor in good health. Some clones in this sample may be carry-over from other donors' samples. The sequenced sample was naive CXCR3+ CD8+ T cells from blood. The subset denotes: CD45RO-CCR7+CD27+CD95- naive CD8+ T cells expressing CXCR3 (TNR3+).

This CDR3 reads CASSPGRNEQYF. The rearrangement joins TRBV7-9 to TRBJ2-7; the D call from TCRdb, TRBD1, cannot be confirmed without DNA. CDR1 and CDR2 from the germline V gene are SEHNR and FQNEAQ (reference sequence). The CDR3 consists of 12 residues.